This entry lists 9 T cell receptor beta chains sequenced from one sample in a study of CD8 T cells in Susac syndrome. Random hexamers were used to reverse transcribe an amount of about 0.5 to 1 ug RNA. MiXCR, applied by TCRdb to the immunoSEQ multiplex PCR reads, yields one record per CDR3 protein. The sample shows about 73,000 distinct CDR3 sequences, approximately 94% of them seen only once. Sequenced sample: CD8+ T cells from PBMCs. The source of these receptors is a human donor with multiple sclerosis.

This chain links TRBV29-1 with TRBJ2-1; D is perhaps TRBD2 (5 bases). The CDR3 contains 12 residues. V shed 5 bases and J shed 8 bases, with 13 bases lying between them. Germline CDR1 is SQVTM and CDR2 is ANQGSEA. The CDR3 region has the DNA TGCAGCGTTCGGGCAGTCGGGGATGAGCAGTTCTTC. It translates to CSVRAVGDEQFF.

The table lists this clonotype with a count of one. The chain couples TRBV29-1 to TRBJ2-7, with 11 bases that match TRBD2. Germline values: CDR1 SQVTM, CDR2 ANQGSEA. The CDR3 is made up of 14 amino acids. The V and J ends lost 3 bases and 3 bases, in that order; junction bases with no gene match: 4. The CDR3 is CSVDGGTSGYEQYF. CDR3 sequence (DNA): TGCAGCGTTGATGGGGGGACTAGCGGCTACGAGCAGTACTTC.

The sample holds one count of this clonotype. The gene calls are TRBV29-1 and TRBJ2-7; no definite D call. Germline assignment: CDR1 SQVTM and CDR2 ANQGSEA. Between the trimmed V and J ends, which lost 3 bases and 2 bases, there was a span of 8 bases. There are 12 residues in the CDR3. CDR3 loop: CSVDATPYEQYF. The CDR3 coding sequence is TGCAGCGTTGACGCCACCCCCTACGAGCAGTACTTC.

V is TRBV5-4 and J is TRBJ2-5; TRBD1 is a possible D gene (6 bases). The CDR3 is 14 residues long. V was cut by 4 bases and J by 4 bases, with 14 bases left in between. Germline values: CDR1 SGHNT, CDR2 YYREEE (reference sequence). In DNA, the CDR3 is TGTGCCAGCAGCATCGACAGGACGGGAGAGACCCAGTACTTC. Its translation is CASSIDRTGETQYF. Full variable domain (remainder filled in from reference TRBV5-4 and TRBJ2-5): ETGVTQSPTHLIKTRGQQVTLRCSSQSGHNTVSWYQQALGQGPQFIFQYYREEENGRGNFPPRFSGLQFPNYSSELNVNALELDDSALYLCASSIDRTGETQYFGPGTRLLVL.

This chain links TRBV27 with TRBJ2-7, with D possibly being TRBD1 or TRBD2 (6 bases each). Trimming shortened V by 11 bases and J by 0 bases, and 20 bases separated the two germline ends. CDR1 MNHEY and CDR2 SMNVEV come from the germline V gene (reference sequence). The CDR3 is 15 residues long. CDR3 residues: CAAAEGIRGSYEQYF. CDR3 nucleotide sequence: TGTGCCGCGGCGGAGGGGATCAGGGGCTCCTACGAGCAGTACTTC.

The V gene is TRBV7-8, the J gene TRBJ2-2, with D perhaps matching TRBD1 or TRBD2 (5 bases each). This CDR3 is 16 amino acids long. Between the trimmed V and J ends, which lost 5 bases and 1 base, there was a span of 14 bases. Germline V gene sequence: CDR1 SGHVS, CDR2 FQNEAQ. In DNA, the CDR3 is TGTGCCAGCAGCGCCACGTGGGGGAGGAACACCGGGGAGCTGTTTTTT. Its translation is CASSATWGRNTGELFF.

This sequence joins TRBV5-1 and TRBJ2-1; D possibly corresponds to TRBD2 (5 bases). In germline, CDR1 is SGHRS, CDR2 YFSETQ. Trimming took off 1 base at V and 6 bases at J, with 11 bases between the two ends. This CDR3 is 14 amino acids long. The CDR3 reads CASSLPGLGNEQFF. As DNA, the CDR3 is TGCGCCAGCAGCTTGCCAGGACTGGGCAATGAGCAGTTCTTC.

V is TRBV3-1 and J is TRBJ2-7; D gene unclear. The CDR3 sequence is 12 residues long. Germline V gene sequence: CDR1 LGHDT, CDR2 YNNKEL (reference sequence). V lost 6 bases and J lost 7, with 13 bases in between. The CDR3 coding sequence is TGTGCCAGCAGTCGGACGGGTCGGGAGCAGTACTTC. Its translation: CASSRTGREQYF.

The chain's CDR3 is CSVEWVPGQGDYGYTF. Here the CDR3 DNA reads TGCAGCGTTGAGTGGGTGCCGGGACAGGGGGACTATGGCTACACCTTC. This chain links TRBV29-1 with TRBJ1-2; the match to TRBD1 covers 11 bases. The germline V gene encodes CDR1 SQVTM and CDR2 ANQGSEA. Trimming removed 3 bases from V and 3 bases from J; junction bases left unmatched: 9. This CDR3 contains 16 residues.